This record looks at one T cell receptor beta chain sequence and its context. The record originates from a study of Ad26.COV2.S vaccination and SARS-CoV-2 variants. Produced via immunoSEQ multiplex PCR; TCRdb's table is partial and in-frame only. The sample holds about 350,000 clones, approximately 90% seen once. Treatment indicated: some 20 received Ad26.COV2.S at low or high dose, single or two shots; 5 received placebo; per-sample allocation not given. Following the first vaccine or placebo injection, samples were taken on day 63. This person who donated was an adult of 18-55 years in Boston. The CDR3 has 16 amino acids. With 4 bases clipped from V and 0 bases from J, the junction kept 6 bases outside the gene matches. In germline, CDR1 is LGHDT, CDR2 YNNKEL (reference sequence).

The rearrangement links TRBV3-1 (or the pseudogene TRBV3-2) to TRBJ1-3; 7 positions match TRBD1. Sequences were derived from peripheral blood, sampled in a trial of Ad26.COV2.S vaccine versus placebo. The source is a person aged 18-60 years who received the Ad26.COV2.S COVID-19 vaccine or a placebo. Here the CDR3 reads CASSLPGQSSGNTIYF. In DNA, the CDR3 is TGTGCCAGCAGCCTTCCGGGACAGAGCTCTGGAAACACCATATATTTT.